What follows are 4 T cell receptor beta chains derived from one specimen sequenced in a study of HIV-infected patients and healthy controls. cDNA was made from 500 ng RNA using alpha and beta constant primers. Alpha and beta chain libraries were made separately by chain-specific third strand synthesis with multiplexing indices. Each CDR3 protein gets one entry after TCRdb re-called the 5' RACE reads with MiXCR. The sample has approximately 13,000 distinct CDR3 sequences; less than 6.5% are singletons. The repertoire came from unfractionated whole blood and reflected all unsorted peripheral T cells. The sequenced sample consisted of blood. These receptors all stem from an adult in good health.

In DNA form, the CDR3 reads TGTGCCAGCAGTGAGGAGAGCACAGATACGCAGTATTTT. Translating gives CASSEESTDTQYF. This rearrangement joins TRBV6-4 to TRBJ2-3; no firm D call. The CDR3 is made up of 13 amino acids. Trimming left V 3 bases short and J 0 bases short, with 4 bases between. CDR1 is MRHNA and CDR2 is SNTAGT in the germline V gene.

This clonotype rates as medium-sized. The CDR3 coding sequence is TGTGCCAGCTCGCCGGGACAGGATCAGCCCCAGCATTTT. It translates to CASSPGQDQPQHF. The chain carries TRBV18 and TRBJ1-5, with 8 positions matching TRBD1. V was clipped by 6 bases and J by 5 bases; unmatched bases: 3. The CDR3 sequence is 13 residues long. CDR1 is KGHSH and CDR2 is LQKENI in the germline V gene.

This clonotype is medium-sized in the sample. The chain carries TRBV12-3 or TRBV12-4 and TRBJ2-5, with D possibly being TRBD1 or TRBD2 (6 bases each). The V end lost 3 bases, the J end lost 6 bases, and 14 bases lay between the germline ends. The CDR3 loop spans 14 amino acids. This chain's CDR3 is CASSLRGAGKTQYF. The CDR3 DNA follows: TGTGCCAGCAGTTTGAGGGGGGCTGGGAAGACCCAGTACTTC.

This clonotype was counted at least ten times. V usage is TRBV10-3 and J usage is TRBJ2-3, with D possibly TRBD1 on 5 matching bases. Germline V gives CDR1 ENHRY, CDR2 SYGVKD. Trimming cost V 5 bases and J 6 bases, with 12 bases left between them. This CDR3 is built from 13 residues. The CDR3 nucleotides are TGTGCCATCAGTCCGACAGTTTCGGATACGCAGTATTTT. Protein sequence: CAISPTVSDTQYF.